This TCR beta chain was documented in a study of T cell changes during pregnancy in multiple sclerosis. The germline V gene encodes CDR1 MNHEY and CDR2 SVGAGI. The V segment lost 7 bases and the J segment 5 bases; nucleotides outside the gene matches: 12. The CDR3 has 15 residues. The protocol was immunoSEQ multiplex PCR, while the TCRdb copy is restricted to in-frame clones and leaves out a portion. In the table there are fewer than 65,000 clones, about 89% of which are singletons. This specimen was CD4+ T cells from peripheral blood mononuclear cells, taken in the first trimester of pregnancy. This TCR was recovered from a female donor with multiple sclerosis, enrolled in a pregnancy study. The chain couples TRBV6-5 to TRBJ2-5; 8 bases agree with TRBD2. As DNA, the CDR3 is TGTGCCAGCACTGGACGGGGGGGCCGGGGGGAGACCCAGTACTTC. Amino acid sequence: CASTGRGGRGETQYF.